The source of this T cell receptor (beta chain) is a study of CD8 T cells in Susac syndrome. Reverse transcription of 0.5 to 1 ug RNA used random hexamers. TCRdb ran MiXCR on the immunoSEQ multiplex PCR reads and lists one entry per CDR3 protein. The sample includes hundreds of thousands of distinct CDR3 sequences, roughly 92% of them seen just once. Trimming at V came to 5 bases and at J to 0 bases, leaving 6 bases not matched to a gene. Germline lookup yields CDR1 SEHNR and CDR2 FQNEAQ (reference sequence). The CDR3 is 16 amino acids. High-throughput TCR beta sequencing covered peripheral CD8+ and CD4+ T cells. Isolation of CD8+ and CD4+ T cells was performed negatively, whereas enrichment of TEMRA cells was done by FACS.

The specimen sequenced was CD8+ T cells from PBMCs. This chain joins TRBV7-9 and TRBJ2-1; 8 bases line up with TRBD2. The source of this sequence is a human donor with multiple sclerosis. CDR3 nucleotides: TGTGCCAGCAGCCCTAGAACTAGCGGCTCCTACAATGAGCAGTTCTTC. Amino acids: CASSPRTSGSYNEQFF.